These 31 T cell receptor beta chains were sequenced from one sample in a study of blood T cell repertoires in COVID-19. Libraries were prepared by immunoSEQ multiplex PCR; TCRdb keeps only in-frame clonotypes and omits some of them. The sample holds around 99,000 clones, roughly 83% seen once. Sequenced input: peripheral blood. These receptors all stem from a woman in her sixties with acute or convalescent COVID-19.

The rearrangement uses TRBV28 and TRBJ1-5; D unresolved. Germline V lookup: CDR1 MDHEN, CDR2 SYDVKM. The CDR3 loop spans 13 amino acids. V was cut by 5 bases and J by 5 bases, with 10 bases left in between. The CDR3 nucleotides are TGTGCCAGCAGTCCCAGTCCAGATCAGCCCCAGCATTTT. This sequence encodes CASSPSPDQPQHF.

This chain uses TRBV3-1 (or the pseudogene TRBV3-2) with TRBJ2-5, with D possibly TRBD2 on 6 matching bases. The ends were cut back, 1 base at V and 7 bases at J, with 10 bases in the middle. CDR1 is LGHDT and CDR2 is YNNKEL in the germline V gene (reference sequence). This CDR3 region has 13 residues. DNA of the CDR3: TGTGCCAGCAGCCAAGGACGGGGAGGGACCCAGTACTTC. It is translated as CASSQGRGGTQYF.

The rearrangement links TRBV7-3 to TRBJ2-1; 13 bases map to TRBD2. Germline lookup yields CDR1 SGHTA and CDR2 FQGTGA. The V segment lost 2 bases and the J segment 8 bases; nucleotides outside the gene matches: 3. The CDR3 has 15 amino acids. CDR3 nucleotides: TGTGCCAGCAGCTTAGGACTAGCGGGAGTTGATGAGCAGTTCTTC. The encoded protein is CASSLGLAGVDEQFF.

The chain employs TRBV24-1 and TRBJ2-5; D is ambiguous. Germline V gives CDR1 KGHDR, CDR2 SFDVKD. V was shortened by 5 bases and J by 5 bases, with 8 bases between the two germline ends. The CDR3 extends over 12 amino acids. The CDR3 reads CATSAGSETQYF. The CDR3 bases are TGTGCCACCAGTGCCGGGTCCGAGACCCAGTACTTC.

The chain has TRBV3-1 (or the pseudogene TRBV3-2) and TRBJ2-5, with 8 bases that match TRBD2. CDR3 length: 14 residues. With 5 bases clipped from V and 5 bases from J, the junction kept 7 bases outside the gene matches. Germline CDR1 reads LGHDT; CDR2 reads YNNKEL (reference sequence). CDR3 nucleotides: TGTGCCAGCAGCGATCGGACTAGCCGGGAGACCCAGTACTTC. It yields the protein CASSDRTSRETQYF.

The V call is TRBV6-4, the J call TRBJ2-7; D uncertain. Trimming stripped 5 bases from V and 3 bases from J, with 17 bases between. CDR1 is MRHNA and CDR2 is SNTAGT in the germline V gene. This CDR3 contains 15 residues. CDR3 amino acids: CASSCLAYTYYEQYF. The DNA of the CDR3 is TGTGCCAGCAGTTGCCTTGCTTATACATACTACGAGCAGTACTTC.

J is TRBJ1-1 and V is TRBV3-1 (or the pseudogene TRBV3-2), with D maybe TRBD1 (6 bases). V was cut by 4 bases and J by 1 base, with 10 bases left in between. The CDR3 contains 14 residues. Germline CDR1 reads LGHDT; CDR2 reads YNNKEL (reference sequence). The CDR3 region has the DNA TGTGCCAGCAGCCGCGGACAGTCGAACACTGAAGCTTTCTTT. It yields the protein CASSRGQSNTEAFF.

This chain links TRBV28 with TRBJ2-3; 8 positions agree with TRBD2. CDR3 size: 13 residues. The V gene end was trimmed by 6 bases and the J gene end by 5 bases; junction bases not matched to a gene: 4. Germline CDR1 reads MDHEN; CDR2 reads SYDVKM. CDR3 nucleotides: TGTGCCAGCAGCCGACTAGCGCGAGATACGCAGTATTTT. It yields the protein CASSRLARDTQYF.

The CDR3 region is CASSLVGYRSPLHF. The CDR3 nucleotides are TGTGCCAGCAGCTTGGTGGGGTACAGGTCACCCCTCCACTTT. This chain connects TRBV5-4 to TRBJ1-6; the D gene is possibly TRBD1 (5 bases). CDR1 and CDR2 (germline): SGHNT, YYREEE (reference sequence). The ends were cut back, 0 bases at V and 10 bases at J, with 11 bases in the middle. The CDR3 contains 14 residues.

This clone was detected only once. The V call is TRBV6-5, the J call TRBJ2-5, with 8 bases lining up with TRBD2. The CDR3 runs to 16 residues. Germline CDR1 reads MNHEY; CDR2 reads SVGAGI. After removal of 2 bases from V and 6 bases from J, the junction contained 11 bases not matched to a gene. Here the CDR3 reads CASSYAAGGARQTQYF. The CDR3 bases are TGTGCCAGCAGTTACGCCGCCGGGGGGGCTCGACAGACCCAGTACTTC.

The gene calls are TRBV3-1 (or the pseudogene TRBV3-2) and TRBJ1-3; no definite D call. Germline loops: CDR1 LGHDT, CDR2 YNNKEL (reference sequence). The CDR3 length is 13 residues. V was clipped by 2 bases and J by 4 bases, with 6 bases between them. The CDR3 DNA reads as TGTGCCAGCAGCCAATTGGAGGGAAACACCATATATTTT. It yields the protein CASSQLEGNTIYF.

The rearrangement uses TRBV4-1 and TRBJ1-1; the match to TRBD1 covers 7 bases. Germline values: CDR1 MGHRA, CDR2 YSYEKL. This CDR3 contains 14 residues. The trim removed 2 bases at V and 5 bases at J, leaving 5 bases unmatched. The CDR3: CASSQTTGRTEAFF. CDR3 coding DNA: TGCGCCAGCAGCCAAACGACAGGGAGGACTGAAGCTTTCTTT.

This chain links TRBV28 with TRBJ1-5, with 8 bases identical to TRBD1. The V gene end was trimmed by 7 bases and the J gene end by 5 bases; junction bases not matched to a gene: 4. Per germline, CDR1 MDHEN and CDR2 SYDVKM. This CDR3 region has 13 residues. CDR3 residues: CASTDREYQPQHF. The CDR3, as DNA: TGTGCCAGCACGGACAGGGAGTATCAGCCCCAGCATTTT.

The chain has TRBV7-3 and TRBJ2-3; TRBD2 is a possible D gene (5 bases). V shed 5 bases and J shed 4 bases, with 19 bases lying between them. This CDR3 has 16 amino acids. CDR1 is SGHTA and CDR2 is FQGTGA in the germline V gene. The CDR3 is CASSQDRSRSADTQYF. As DNA, the CDR3 is TGTGCCAGCAGCCAAGACCGTTCCCGTAGCGCAGATACGCAGTATTTT. The whole variable domain, remainder taken from reference TRBV7-3 and TRBJ2-3, is GAGVSQTPSNKVTEKGKYVELRCDPISGHTALYWYRQSLGQGPEFLIYFQGTGAADDSGLPNDRFFAVRPEGSVSTLKIQRTERGDSAVYLCASSQDRSRSADTQYFGPGTRLTVL.

This clone was seen a handful of times. Written as DNA, the CDR3 is TGTGCCAGCAGCGGAGGGAGAGGGATGGGCACTGAAGCTTTCTTT. Translating it yields CASSGGRGMGTEAFF. The rearrangement links TRBV9 to TRBJ1-1; D is undetermined. CDR3 length: 15 amino acids. V was clipped by 3 bases and J by 4 bases, with 16 bases between them. The germline V gene encodes CDR1 SGDLS and CDR2 YYNGEE.

V usage is TRBV20-1 and J usage is TRBJ1-1; D is unclear. V lost 5 bases and J lost 0, with 4 bases in between. This CDR3 region has 11 residues. Germline CDR1 reads DFQATT; CDR2 reads SNEGSKA (reference sequence). The CDR3: CSAEMNTEAFF. As DNA, the CDR3 is TGCAGTGCTGAGATGAACACTGAAGCTTTCTTT.

This clone occurred once. This chain joins TRBV28 and TRBJ2-7; 13 bases line up with TRBD2. The CDR3 is made up of 19 amino acids. Germline CDR1 is MDHEN and CDR2 is SYDVKM. J gave up 1 base and V 5 bases, and 14 bases lay outside the gene matches. CDR3 DNA sequence: TGTGCCAGCAGTCTGACTAGCGGGAGGTTCCTGGCTGAGTCCTACGAGCAGTACTTC. This sequence encodes CASSLTSGRFLAESYEQYF.

The V gene is TRBV19, the J gene TRBJ2-1, with 10 nucleotides matching TRBD1. In germline, CDR1 is LNHDA, CDR2 SQIVND (reference sequence). CDR3 length equals 15 residues. Trimming at V came to 4 bases and at J to 5 bases, leaving 5 bases not matched to a gene. The DNA of the CDR3 is TGTGCCAGTAGTAAGGGGGGACAGGGGAACAATGAGCAGTTCTTC. Residues: CASSKGGQGNNEQFF.

The genes are TRBV7-2 and TRBJ2-2; D gene unclear. Germline V CDR1 and CDR2: SGHTA, FQGNSA. With 6 bases removed from V and 6 bases from J, the gap between germline ends came to 11 bases. This CDR3 is built from 13 residues. In DNA, the CDR3 is TGTGCCAGCAGGCTGGTGGCGGCCGGGGAGCTGTTTTTT. It encodes CASRLVAAGELFF.

The chain is built from TRBV18 and TRBJ1-1; D is possibly TRBD1 (5 bases). Germline lookup yields CDR1 KGHSH and CDR2 LQKENI. Trimming stripped 4 bases from V and 2 bases from J, with 14 bases between. The CDR3 spans 15 residues. CDR3 nucleotide sequence: TGTGCCAGCTCACTTTTCGACAGTTCCAACACTGAAGCTTTCTTT. Amino acids: CASSLFDSSNTEAFF.

V is TRBV11-2 and J is TRBJ2-7; a weak D match, TRBD2 (5 bases). V was clipped by 5 bases and J by 6 bases, with 11 bases between them. Germline values: CDR1 SGHAT, CDR2 FQNNGV. The CDR3 sequence is 12 residues long. The CDR3 protein is CASSQGLPEQYF. The CDR3 region has the DNA TGTGCCAGCAGCCAAGGACTGCCCGAGCAGTACTTC. Drawing the rest from reference TRBV11-2 and TRBJ2-7, the complete variable domain is EAGVAQSPRYKIIEKRQSVAFWCNPISGHATLYWYQQILGQGPKLLIQFQNNGVVDDSQLPKDRFSAERLKGVDSTLKIQPAKLEDSAVYLCASSQGLPEQYFGPGTRLTVT.

The chain is built from TRBV5-1 and TRBJ2-2; TRBD2 matches at 7 bases. The CDR3 spans 14 residues. Trimming at V came to 5 bases and at J to 7 bases, leaving 8 bases not matched to a gene. The V gene's germline CDR1 is SGHRS and CDR2 YFSETQ. In DNA, the CDR3 is TGCGCCAGCAGTGGGGCTAGCGGTGACGGGGAGCTGTTTTTT. It encodes CASSGASGDGELFF.

This chain uses TRBV3-1 (or the pseudogene TRBV3-2) with TRBJ1-4; TRBD1 aligns across 11 bases. Germline V gene lookup returns CDR1 LGHDT and CDR2 YNNKEL (reference sequence). CDR3 size: 16 residues. V shed 5 bases and J 8 bases; nucleotides not matched to a gene: 10. The CDR3 DNA sequence: TGTGCCAGCAGCTCCCGGGACAGGGGGGTTGGAGAAAAACTGTTTTTT. Its protein is CASSSRDRGVGEKLFF.

This clone is termed medium-sized. The chain couples TRBV5-4 to TRBJ2-2; no reliable D call. V was pared by 0 bases and J by 4 bases, with 7 bases between. This CDR3 spans 14 amino acids. Germline-derived CDR1 and CDR2 are SGHNT and YYREEE (reference sequence). This CDR3 is CASSLGQATGELFF. CDR3 DNA sequence: TGTGCCAGCAGCTTGGGGCAGGCCACCGGGGAGCTGTTTTTT.

The V call is TRBV5-1, the J call TRBJ1-2; D possibly corresponds to TRBD1 (6 bases). In germline, CDR1 is SGHRS, CDR2 YFSETQ. CDR3 length equals 14 residues. Trimming stripped 4 bases from V and 7 bases from J, with 17 bases between. This chain's CDR3 is CASSREAGARGYTF. The CDR3 DNA is TGCGCCAGCAGCCGGGAAGCAGGGGCGCGTGGCTACACCTTC.

This clone was counted at least ten times. The rearrangement uses TRBV9 and TRBJ2-7; 10 nucleotides match TRBD1. The CDR3 sequence is 15 residues long. In germline, CDR1 is SGDLS, CDR2 YYNGEE. Trimming at V came to 4 bases and at J to 2 bases, leaving 6 bases not matched to a gene. The chain's CDR3 is CASSSGTGDTYEQYF. The CDR3 nucleotides are TGTGCCAGCAGCTCCGGGACAGGGGATACCTACGAGCAGTACTTC.

The chain links TRBV19 to TRBJ1-1; TRBD1 matches 9 bases. The CDR3 spans 13 residues. From germline, CDR1 is LNHDA and CDR2 SQIVND (reference sequence). V lost 10 bases and J lost 1; bases outside the gene matches: 4. In DNA, the CDR3 is TGTGCCACCGACAGGGGGAAGAACACTGAAGCTTTCTTT. Its protein product is CATDRGKNTEAFF.

The chain links TRBV11-1 to TRBJ1-2, with TRBD1 matching 8 bases. CDR3 length equals 12 residues. The ends lost 5 bases at V and 7 bases at J; junction bases unmatched: 3. Germline V gene sequence: CDR1 SGHAT, CDR2 FQDESV (reference sequence). The CDR3 region has the DNA TGTGCCAGCAGCCAAGGACAGGGTGGCTACACCTTC. The encoded protein is CASSQGQGGYTF.

CDR3 protein: CASRLQGGAEAFF. The CDR3 bases are TGTGCCAGCAGGCTTCAGGGGGGAGCTGAAGCTTTCTTT. The chain couples TRBV12-3 or TRBV12-4 to TRBJ1-1, with TRBD1 identical over 7 bases. V lost 6 bases to trimming and J lost 6 bases; unmatched junction nucleotides: 7. This CDR3 has 13 residues.

This clone was recorded a few times. V is TRBV13 and J is TRBJ2-7, with TRBD2 matching 7 bases. The CDR3 covers 14 residues. CDR1 PRHDT and CDR2 FYEKMQ come from the germline V gene (reference sequence). V dropped 5 bases and J dropped 7; count of bases not matched to a gene: 11. DNA for the CDR3: TGTGCCAGCAGCCCCCGGGGGGATCTGGGAGAGCAGTACTTC. Translation: CASSPRGDLGEQYF.

The rearrangement uses TRBV7-9 and TRBJ2-1; 7 bases match TRBD2. V lost 5 bases and J lost 6; bases outside the gene matches: 7. The germline V gene has CDR1 SEHNR and CDR2 FQNEAQ (reference sequence). The CDR3 extends over 14 amino acids. CDR3: CASSPSGTTNEQFF. CDR3 nucleotides: TGTGCCAGCAGCCCGAGCGGGACTACCAATGAGCAGTTCTTC.